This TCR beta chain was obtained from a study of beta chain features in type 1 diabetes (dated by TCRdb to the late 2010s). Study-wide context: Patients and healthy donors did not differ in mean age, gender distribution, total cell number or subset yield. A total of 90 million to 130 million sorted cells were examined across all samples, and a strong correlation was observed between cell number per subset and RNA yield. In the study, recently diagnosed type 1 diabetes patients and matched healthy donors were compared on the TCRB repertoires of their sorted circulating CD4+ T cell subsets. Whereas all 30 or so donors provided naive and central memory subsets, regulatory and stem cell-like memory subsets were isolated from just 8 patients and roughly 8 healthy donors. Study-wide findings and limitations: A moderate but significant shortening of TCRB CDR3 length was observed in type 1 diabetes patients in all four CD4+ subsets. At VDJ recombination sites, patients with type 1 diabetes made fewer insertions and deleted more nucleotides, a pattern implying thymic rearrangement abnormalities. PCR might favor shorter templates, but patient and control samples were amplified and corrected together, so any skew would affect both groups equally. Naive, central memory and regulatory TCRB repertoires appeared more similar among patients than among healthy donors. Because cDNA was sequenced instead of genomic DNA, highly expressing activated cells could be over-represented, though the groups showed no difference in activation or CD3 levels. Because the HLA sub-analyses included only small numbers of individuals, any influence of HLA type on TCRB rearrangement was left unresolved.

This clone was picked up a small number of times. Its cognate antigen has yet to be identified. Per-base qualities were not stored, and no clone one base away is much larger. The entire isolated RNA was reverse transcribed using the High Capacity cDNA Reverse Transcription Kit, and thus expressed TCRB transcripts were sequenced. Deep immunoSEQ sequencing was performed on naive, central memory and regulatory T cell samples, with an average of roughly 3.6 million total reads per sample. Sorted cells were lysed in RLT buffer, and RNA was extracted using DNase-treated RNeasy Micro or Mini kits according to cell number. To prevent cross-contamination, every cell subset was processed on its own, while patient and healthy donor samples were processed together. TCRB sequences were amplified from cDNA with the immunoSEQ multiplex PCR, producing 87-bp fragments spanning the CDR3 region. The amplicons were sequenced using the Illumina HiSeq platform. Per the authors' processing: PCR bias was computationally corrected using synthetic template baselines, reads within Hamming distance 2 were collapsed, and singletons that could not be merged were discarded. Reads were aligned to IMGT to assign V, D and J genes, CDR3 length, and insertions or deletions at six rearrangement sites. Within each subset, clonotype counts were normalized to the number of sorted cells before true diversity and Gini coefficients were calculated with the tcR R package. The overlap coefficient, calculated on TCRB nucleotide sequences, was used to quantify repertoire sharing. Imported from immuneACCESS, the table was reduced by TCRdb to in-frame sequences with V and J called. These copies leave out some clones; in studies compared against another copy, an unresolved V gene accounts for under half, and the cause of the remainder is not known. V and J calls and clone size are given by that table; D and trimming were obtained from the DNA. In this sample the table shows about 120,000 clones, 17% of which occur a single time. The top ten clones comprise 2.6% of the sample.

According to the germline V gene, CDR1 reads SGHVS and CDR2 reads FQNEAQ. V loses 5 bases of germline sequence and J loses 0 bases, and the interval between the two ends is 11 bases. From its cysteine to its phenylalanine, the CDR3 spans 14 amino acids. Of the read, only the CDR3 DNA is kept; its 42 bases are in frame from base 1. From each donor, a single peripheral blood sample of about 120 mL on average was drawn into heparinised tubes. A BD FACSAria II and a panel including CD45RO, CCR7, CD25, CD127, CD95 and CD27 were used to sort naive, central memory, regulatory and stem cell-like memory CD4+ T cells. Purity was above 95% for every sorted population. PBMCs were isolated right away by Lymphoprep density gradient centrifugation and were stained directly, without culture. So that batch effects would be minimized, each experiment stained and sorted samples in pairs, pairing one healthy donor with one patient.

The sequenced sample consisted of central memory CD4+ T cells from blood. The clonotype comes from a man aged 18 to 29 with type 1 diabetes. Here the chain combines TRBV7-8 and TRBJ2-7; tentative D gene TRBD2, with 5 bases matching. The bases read TGTGCCAGCAGCACCCGGACTTACTCCTACGAGCAGTACTTC. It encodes CASSTRTYSYEQYF.